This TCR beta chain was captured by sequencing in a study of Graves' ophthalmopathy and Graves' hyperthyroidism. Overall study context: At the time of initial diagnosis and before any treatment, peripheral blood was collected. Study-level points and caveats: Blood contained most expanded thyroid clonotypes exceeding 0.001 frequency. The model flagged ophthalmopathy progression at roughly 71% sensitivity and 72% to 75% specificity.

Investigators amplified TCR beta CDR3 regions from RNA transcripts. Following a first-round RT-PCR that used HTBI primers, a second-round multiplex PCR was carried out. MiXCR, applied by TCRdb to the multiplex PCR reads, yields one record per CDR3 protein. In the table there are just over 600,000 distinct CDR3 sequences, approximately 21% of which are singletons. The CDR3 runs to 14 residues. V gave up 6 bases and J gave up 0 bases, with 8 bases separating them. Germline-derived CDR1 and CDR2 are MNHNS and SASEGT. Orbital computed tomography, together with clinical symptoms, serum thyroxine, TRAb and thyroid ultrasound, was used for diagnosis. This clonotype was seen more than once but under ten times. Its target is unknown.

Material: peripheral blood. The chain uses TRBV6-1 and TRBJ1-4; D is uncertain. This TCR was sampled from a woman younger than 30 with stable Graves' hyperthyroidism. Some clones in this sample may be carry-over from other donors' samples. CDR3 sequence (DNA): TGTGCCAGCAGGGCCGGGACAACTAATGAAAAACTGTTTTTT. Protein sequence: CASRAGTTNEKLFF.